This is a list of T cell receptor beta chains from one sample in a study of cytomegalovirus exposure and HLA in healthy donors. Profiled with immunoSEQ multiplex PCR; TCRdb holds only in-frame clones, not every one. This table has 60,000 to 70,000 clones, about 63% appearing once. Sequencing input: PBMCs. Receptor source: a man in his forties in good health and CMV-seropositive. Each CDR3 is given with its conserved first and last residue. The D gene is left open where the match is weak. Part of the rows lack a size; the others show once, few, many or a class for expanded clones.

>-|TRBV7-2|TRBJ2-5|TRBD1
TGTGCCAGCAGCCCGGGACAGGCCAATCGATTCCAAGAGACCCAGTACTTC
CASSPGQANRFQETQYF
>-|TRBV6-6|TRBJ1-4|-
TGTGCCAGCAGTACCCCTCGGACAGATAATGAAAAACTGTTTTTT
CASSTPRTDNEKLFF
>-|TRBV4-3|TRBJ2-7|-
TGCGCCAGCAGCCAAGCCATAGGGGACTCTCTCCCCTACGAGCAGTACTTC
CASSQAIGDSLPYEQYF
>-|TRBV18|TRBJ1-4|TRBD1
TGTGCCAGCTCACCACCTTTACAGGGGGCGCCTAATGAAAAACTGTTTTTT
CASSPPLQGAPNEKLFF
>-|TRBV5-1|TRBJ2-2|-
TGCGCCAGCAGCTTGGATCCACCAACTGGGGGCTCTGGGGAGCTGTTTTTT
CASSLDPPTGGSGELFF
>-|TRBV2|TRBJ2-3|-
TGTGCCAGCAGTGACTCTACAGATACGCAGTATTTT
CASSDSTDTQYF
>once|TRBV27|TRBJ1-5|-
TGTGCCAGCAGTTTAGGCAGACAAAACAATCAGCCCCAGCATTTT
CASSLGRQNNQPQHF
>once|TRBV6-1|TRBJ1-5|-
TGTGCCAGCAGTGAAGGCTGGGGCAGGAATCAGCCCCAGCATTTT
CASSEGWGRNQPQHF
>few|TRBV28|TRBJ1-1|TRBD1
TGTGCCAGCAGTTCCCTAAAAACCGGGACAGGAGAAGCTTTCTTT
CASSSLKTGTGEAFF
>-|TRBV7-2|TRBJ1-1|-
TGTGCCAGCAGTTCTTGGAGGGTCACTGAAGCTTTCTTT
CASSSWRVTEAFF
>-|TRBV5-1|TRBJ1-1|-
TGCGCCAGCAGCTATACAGGGTTTTTCCCTGAAGCTTTCTTT
CASSYTGFFPEAFF
>-|TRBV30|TRBJ1-3|-
TGTGCCTGGAGTTACCAGTCCCCGAACACCATATATTTT
CAWSYQSPNTIYF
>-|TRBV2|TRBJ1-1|-
TGTGCCAGCAGTAAACAGAACACTGAAGCTTTCTTT
CASSKQNTEAFF
>-|TRBV30|TRBJ1-3|-
TGTGCCTGGAAATTTCTAGGAACAACGGGAAACACCATATATTTT
CAWKFLGTTGNTIYF
>-|TRBV4-1|TRBJ2-7|-
TGCGCCAGCAGCCAAGTTTCTTTGGTGAGCTACGAGCAGTACTTC
CASSQVSLVSYEQYF
>medium-sized|TRBV15|TRBJ2-7|TRBD1
TGTGCCACCAGCAGTTACTCCGGGACAGGGAAAGACGAGCAGTACTTC
CATSSYSGTGKDEQYF
>once|TRBV6-1|TRBJ1-2|-
TGTGCCAGCAGTGAAGGGCAGGTCAAGGTTTGGGGCTACACCTTC
CASSEGQVKVWGYTF
>-|TRBV6-5|TRBJ2-2|-
TGTGCCAGCAGAATAAACACCGGGGAGCTGTTTTTT
CASRINTGELFF
>few|TRBV19|TRBJ1-5|-
TGTGCCAGTAGTATGGGGCAACAGAATCAGCCCCAGCATTTT
CASSMGQQNQPQHF
>-|TRBV9|TRBJ1-6|TRBD1
TGTGCCAGCAGCCCCCGAGCGACAGGGACGGGTTCACCCCTCCACTTT
CASSPRATGTGSPLHF
>-|TRBV4-3|TRBJ2-1|TRBD1
TGCGCCAGCAGCCGACAGGGTTCTTACAATGAGCAGTTCTTC
CASSRQGSYNEQFF
>-|TRBV10-3|TRBJ2-3|TRBD2
TGTGCCATCAGTTTCCTTAGCGGGAGTACAGATACGCAGTATTTT
CAISFLSGSTDTQYF
>-|TRBV5-4|TRBJ1-2|TRBD1
TGTGCCAGCAGACATAGCCCGGGACAGGGACTAAACTATGGCTACACCTTC
CASRHSPGQGLNYGYTF
>few|TRBV14|TRBJ2-3|TRBD2
TGTGCCAGCAGCGGGGGACTAGCGGCAACCACGAGGACGCAGTATTTT
CASSGGLAATTRTQYF
>-|TRBV10-3|TRBJ2-7|TRBD2
TGTGCCATCAAGATGTCGACTAGCGGGGTCGACGAGCAGTACTTC
CAIKMSTSGVDEQYF
>few|TRBV4-3|TRBJ2-3|-
TGCGCCAGCAGCCAAGACCGGGGGAATCCGCAGTATTTT
CASSQDRGNPQYF
>-|TRBV6-1|TRBJ2-7|-
TGTGCCAGCATGAGGAATTACGAGCAGTACTTC
CASMRNYEQYF
>-|TRBV19|TRBJ1-5|-
TGTGCCAGTAGTATTGACGGAGGGGCAAATCAGCCCCAGCATTTT
CASSIDGGANQPQHF
>-|TRBV6-5|TRBJ2-1|-
TGTGCCAGCAGTTCGTATAGGACTAACAATGAGCAGTTCTTC
CASSSYRTNNEQFF
>-|TRBV6-6|TRBJ2-7|TRBD1
TGTGCCAGCAGACAGGGACAGGGGGCCTACGAGCAGTACTTC
CASRQGQGAYEQYF
>-|TRBV19|TRBJ2-4|-
TGTGCCAGTATGTCGGGGGGCGCGGGAAACATTCAGTACTTC
CASMSGGAGNIQYF
>-|TRBV6-1|TRBJ1-2|-
TGTGCCAGCAGTGAAGATGGCAGATCGCCCTCCTATGGCTACACCTTC
CASSEDGRSPSYGYTF
>-|TRBV5-1|TRBJ1-3|-
TGCGCCAGCAGCCCCGGCGGGGTCTCTGGAAACACCATATATTTT
CASSPGGVSGNTIYF
>-|TRBV7-2|TRBJ2-7|-
TGTGCCAGCAGCTCCGGAGTCGGCTACGAGCAGTACTTC
CASSSGVGYEQYF
>-|TRBV5-3|TRBJ1-5|TRBD1
TGTGCCAGAAGCAAGGACAGGGGGGATACCAATCAGCCCCAGCATTTT
CARSKDRGDTNQPQHF
>-|TRBV5-5|TRBJ1-5|TRBD1
TGTGCCAGCAGCCTAGACACAGGGGCCGGCAATCAGCCCCAGCATTTT
CASSLDTGAGNQPQHF
>-|TRBV10-3|TRBJ2-7|TRBD2
TGTGCCATCAGTGGGGTGACTAGCGGGGCCTACGAGCAGTACTTC
CAISGVTSGAYEQYF
>few|TRBV5-8|TRBJ2-2|TRBD1
TGTGCCAGCAGCTGGGGACAGGGTAACACCGGGGAGCTGTTTTTT
CASSWGQGNTGELFF
>-|TRBV10-3|TRBJ1-5|-
TGTGCCATCAGTGAAACAGGGAGCAATCAGCCCCAGCATTTT
CAISETGSNQPQHF
>-|TRBV30|TRBJ1-1|-
TGTGCCTGGAGCCCACAGGTTAACACTGAAGCTTTCTTT
CAWSPQVNTEAFF
>-|TRBV5-1|TRBJ1-1|-
TGCGCCAGCAGGGGGGGGGATACGAACACTGAAGCTTTCTTT
CASRGGDTNTEAFF
>-|TRBV2|TRBJ2-1|-
TGTGCCAGCAGTGATTTGGAGCCTGCAGCCCACCGCAATGAGCAGTTCTTC
CASSDLEPAAHRNEQFF
>once|TRBV4-3|TRBJ2-2|-
TGCGCCAGCAGCCAAGATATCCTACGTCCCGGGGAGCTGTTTTTT
CASSQDILRPGELFF
>-|TRBV25-1|TRBJ1-2|TRBD1
TGTGCCAGCAGTGAATGGGGACCGGGACAGGGCTATGGCTACACCTTC
CASSEWGPGQGYGYTF
>once|TRBV19|TRBJ2-1|TRBD2
TGTGCCAGTAGTATGCGGCTAGCGGTAAATGAGCAGTTCTTC
CASSMRLAVNEQFF
>-|TRBV4-2|TRBJ2-3|-
TGTGCCAGCAGCCCTCCCGGTAGGAGGGATACGCAGTATTTT
CASSPPGRRDTQYF
>-|TRBV23-1|TRBJ1-5|-
TGCGCCAGCAGTCTAAAGCGAAGTTACAATCAGCCCCAGCATTTT
CASSLKRSYNQPQHF
>-|TRBV12-5|TRBJ1-1|-
TGTGCTAGTGGTTCCAAGCCCGGAGGGAGAATTGGTGAAGCTTTCTTT
CASGSKPGGRIGEAFF
>-|TRBV7-2|TRBJ1-5|-
TGTGCCAGCAGCCAGGGGAATCAGCCCCAGCATTTT
CASSQGNQPQHF
>-|TRBV7-8|TRBJ2-2|-
TGTGCCAGCAGCTTAATCAGGGCCGGGGAGCTGTTTTTT
CASSLIRAGELFF